This T cell receptor beta chain was identified during a study of shared clonotypes between healthy human individuals (dated by TCRdb to 2020 to 2022). A note on the overall study: A few men and two women, aged 18 to 49 years, made up the cohort. To estimate repertoire size and how much clonotype sharing occurs between individuals, the study deeply sequenced the blood TCR repertoires of roughly 5 healthy adults. For each donor, CD4 naive and CD4 memory were each given three plates, CD8 naive was given two plates, and CD8 memory was given one plate. Per donor, leukapheresis produced somewhere between about 0.8 and 9.5 billion PBMCs. To increase sequencing depth and limit assay-specific biases, TCR repertoire library preparation and sequencing were carried out by different laboratories using diverse techniques.

Donors were healthy HIV-negative adults with no recently reported acute infections or vaccinations. Only Caucasian adults living in Nashville, Tennessee, USA were represented among the donors. CD4+ T cells were enriched through magnetic negative selection, after which naive cells were positively selected on CD45RA and the remaining negative fraction served as the memory subset. Blood was obtained by leukapheresis, after which PBMCs were separated by Ficoll-Histopaque density gradient centrifugation and cryopreserved in liquid nitrogen vapor phase. Analytical flow cytometry was used to check the purity and quantity of each magnetically sorted T cell population. From each sorted fraction, genomic DNA was isolated and quantified by UV absorbance on a Nanodrop 2000c. V gives up 0 bases and J gives up 5 bases, and the segment between their germline ends measures 15 bases. Reading from cysteine to phenylalanine, the CDR3 counts 16 amino acids. Only CDR3 DNA is held: 48 bases, read in frame from base 1. CDR1 is given as SGHRS and CDR2 as YFSETQ, both from the germline V gene.

General findings and caveats noted by the study authors: Pairwise subsampling led to the expectation that sequencing depth would affect the degree of clonotype sharing among donors. When a few donors were compared, the shared fraction of clonotypes was 5% to 6.5% for naive CD4, around 3.5% for naive CD8, roughly 2.3% for memory CD4, and about 0.36% for memory CD8. Compared with non-shared clonotypes, the clonotypes found in all four sorted-subset donors had higher generation probabilities. Only blood was sampled, and tissue TCR repertoires likely differ from those in blood. The genetic and exposure-history diversity represented was limited by the small number of donors. Naive subsets generally had larger estimated clonotype richness than memory subsets. Even with the large sequencing depth, rarefaction of the sorted-subset datasets indicated that sequencing was incomplete.

Using the deep immunoSEQ assay, TCR CDR3 regions were amplified from genomic DNA by multiplex PCR. Extracted genomic DNA from each cell subset was distributed evenly across all wells of several immunoSEQ 96-well plates, and each plate was treated as a replicate. For sorted subsets, each replicate PCR was loaded with 200 to 250 ng genomic DNA, equivalent to approximately 27,000 T cell genomes. The purified libraries were quantified using a Qubit 3.0 fluorometer, sized with a Bioanalyzer 2100, and then quantified again using the KAPA Library Quantification kit. Every immunoSEQ 96-well plate was sequenced on a separate single-read 150-cycle Illumina NextSeq 550 flow cell. As for the original processing: Because the immunoSEQ output held only junctional sequences and lacked quality scores, the filtering could not match the filtering applied to full-length reads. Sequences were annotated with PyIR, a Python wrapper for IgBLAST v1.9, and V/J genes and CDR3 were assigned using IMGT germline references. Reads were removed for weak V/J assignments (E-value above 1e-6), missing CDR3, stop codons, out-of-frame junctions, or ambiguous translated residues. A V3J clonotype was defined by an identical inferred V gene, J gene, and CDR3 amino acid sequence. Percentage overlap between repertoires was computed as shared unique clonotypes divided by the size of the smaller repertoire. Richness of each repertoire was evaluated using RTK rarefaction, the Chao1 estimator, and Recon v2.1 estimates of unobserved clonotypes. OLGA was used to compute generation probabilities for all TCRbeta clonotypes that the gDNA method yielded from a few donors. The clones in this table, taken by TCRdb from immuneACCESS, are in-frame only. Not every clone is retained; where verified, under half of the shortfall comes from an unresolved V gene, and the cause of the rest is unknown. V and J calls and clone size are copied from that table; D and trimming were computed from the DNA. The sample table shows under 2,500,000 clones, and around 95% are seen once. The ten largest clones capture roughly 0.13% of the sample.

A remark on this clone: The target of this receptor is not known. The record has no base qualities; no much larger clone is one base away.

The TCR sequence derives from a man between 18 and 29 years old in good health. The sequence links TRBV5-1 to TRBJ1-5; no D gene is confidently identified. Sequencing input: naive CD4+ T cells sorted from blood. The sample's cell subset or site label is to be understood as: CD45RA+ positively selected. The DNA reads TGCGCCAGCAGCTTGGCCCCTGCTACGGAATATCAGCCCCAGCATTTT. It codes for CASSLAPATEYQPQHF. When the CDR3 is completed using the reference TRBV5-1 and TRBJ1-5 genes on either side, the full variable domain is KAGVTQTPRYLIKTRGQQVTLSCSPISGHRSVSWYQQTPGQGLQFLFEYFSETQRNKGNFPGRFSGRQFSNSRSEMNVSTLELGDSALYLCASSLAPATEYQPQHFGDGTRLSIL.